This TCR beta chain was retrieved from a study of T cells in narcolepsy. Study background: Enrolled donors included narcolepsy type 1 or type 2 patients and healthy controls. Whole-study findings and limits: In some patient and control memory CD4+ samples, autoreactive clones were absent. Reportedly, autoreactive clonotypes were serially detected in patients' blood but not controls'. HCRT-specific and TRIB2-specific autoreactive clonotypes appeared among same-patient CSF and blood CD4+ clonotypes.

There are 17 residues in the CDR3. Germline V gives CDR1 MDHEN, CDR2 SYDVKM. As to this clone: Its antigen is not known.

Assay used: immunoSEQ multiplex PCR; TCRdb lists only in-frame clones, some missing. The top ten hold around 1.2% of the sample, which has roughly 25,000 clones, 75% to 90% seen once. The chain recombines TRBV28 with TRBJ2-5, with 9 bases matching TRBD2. Matching the DNA end better, TRBJ2-7 makes the J call doubtful. The receptor's source is a human donor with narcolepsy. The sequenced material came from CD45RA- memory CD4+ T cells from PBMCs. The CDR3 reads CASSSQPFSGSTYEQYF. CDR3 DNA: TGTGCCAGCAGTTCCCAACCTTTTAGCGGGAGTACTTACGAGCAGTACTTC.